One and the same sample provided the 11 T cell receptor beta chains below, sequenced in a study of cytomegalovirus exposure and HLA in healthy donors. 60 Vbeta and 13 Jbeta primers were used in PCR. Produced via immunoSEQ multiplex PCR; TCRdb's table is partial and in-frame only. The sample includes around 120,000 clones, 63% of them seen just once. The sample comprised PBMCs. These TCRs come from a man between 35 and 55 years old in good health and CMV-seropositive.

The gene calls are TRBV7-9 and TRBJ2-7; 9 bases map to TRBD1. Germline lookup yields CDR1 SEHNR and CDR2 FQNEAQ (reference sequence). The trim removed 5 bases at V and 1 base at J, leaving 12 bases unmatched. This CDR3 is built from 17 residues. The DNA of the CDR3 is TGTGCCAGCAGCCTTAACGAGGACAGGGGTAATTCCTACGAGCAGTACTTC. It codes for CASSLNEDRGNSYEQYF. Using reference TRBV7-9 and TRBJ2-7 for the parts outside the CDR3, the full variable domain is DTGVSQNPRHKITKRGQNVTFRCDPISEHNRLYWYRQTLGQGPEFLTYFQNEAQLEKSRLLSDRFSAERPKGSFSTLEIQRTEQGDSAMYLCASSLNEDRGNSYEQYFGPGTRLTVT.

In its sample, this clone was seen a few times. V and J are TRBV28 and TRBJ2-3, with 15 bases that match TRBD2. The ends lost 7 bases at V and 8 bases at J; junction bases unmatched: 13. Germline V gene data show CDR1 as MDHEN and CDR2 as SYDVKM. This CDR3 region has 17 residues. The CDR3 DNA is TGTGCCAGCACCTCCGGTCAGGGACTAGCGGGAGGAGGTACGCAGTATTTT. Protein sequence: CASTSGQGLAGGGTQYF.

Only a few counts were recorded for this clone. The V and J genes are TRBV10-3 and TRBJ2-3, with D tentatively TRBD2 (6 bases). CDR1 and CDR2 from the germline V gene are ENHRY and SYGVKD. The CDR3 consists of 18 residues. The ends were cut back, 0 bases at V and 6 bases at J, with 22 bases in the middle. The CDR3 DNA reads as TGTGCCATCAGTGAGTCGTCGGCGGGGTCCACTTTCAGGGATACGCAGTATTTT. This codes for CAISESSAGSTFRDTQYF.

This clone turned up a few times. The J gene is TRBJ1-4, the V gene TRBV21-1. TRBV21-1 is annotated as a pseudogene. This CDR3 has 15 amino acids. For the CDR3, the DNA is TGTGCCAGCAGCATAGAGGGTCGGAGGAATGAAAAACTGTTTTTT. Translation gives CASSIEGRRNEKLFF.

The chain employs TRBV5-1 and TRBJ2-3; unclear D gene. V lost 3 bases, J lost 0 bases, and 11 bases lay in between. Germline lookup yields CDR1 SGHRS and CDR2 YFSETQ. The CDR3 runs to 15 residues. Here the CDR3 DNA reads TGCGCCAGCAGCTCGACTGCAACTAGCACAGATACGCAGTATTTT. This sequence encodes CASSSTATSTDTQYF.

This clone was detected a few times. This chain links TRBV20-1 with TRBJ1-1; D unclear. The CDR3 has 11 residues. In germline, CDR1 is DFQATT, CDR2 SNEGSKA (reference sequence). V lost 3 bases to trimming and J lost 8 bases, with 10 bases between them. The CDR3 loop is CSASGDLEAFF. In DNA, the CDR3 is TGCAGTGCTAGTGGAGACTTAGAAGCTTTCTTT.

The chain uses TRBV7-3 and TRBJ2-3; the match to TRBD2 covers 9 bases. Germline CDR1 reads SGHTA; CDR2 reads FQGTGA. The CDR3 has 17 residues. Trimming cost V 5 bases and J 0 bases; bases outside gene matches: 9. The DNA of the CDR3 is TGTGCCAGCAGCCCGTACGCCGGGACTAGCAGCACAGATACGCAGTATTTT. This encodes CASSPYAGTSSTDTQYF.

The V and J genes are TRBV28 and TRBJ2-3; TRBD2 aligns across 15 bases. CDR1 is MDHEN and CDR2 is SYDVKM in the germline V gene. The CDR3 has 17 amino acids. V shed 5 bases, J shed 6 bases, and the junction held 9 bases outside the gene matches. CDR3 sequence reads: CASSPSKGTSGRDTQYF. The CDR3 nucleotides are TGTGCCAGCAGTCCGTCAAAAGGGACTAGCGGGAGGGATACGCAGTATTTT.

This chain links TRBV7-2 with TRBJ1-5; TRBD1 matches 8 bases. The length of the CDR3 is 18 residues. Germline loops: CDR1 SGHTA, CDR2 FQGNSA. Germline trimming cut 3 bases from V and 2 bases from J; bases unmatched to any gene: 12. The CDR3 loop is CASSFLVISDRGNQPQHF. The CDR3 DNA reads TGTGCCAGCAGCTTCCTCGTGATTTCGGACAGGGGCAATCAGCCCCAGCATTTT. The full variable domain, with the rest looked up from reference TRBV7-2 and TRBJ1-5, is GAGVSQSPSNKVTEKGKDVELRCDPISGHTALYWYRQSLGQGLEFLIYFQGNSAPDKSGLPSDRFSAERTGGSVSTLTIQRTQQEDSAVYLCASSFLVISDRGNQPQHFGDGTRLSIL.

This clone was picked up a small number of times. The chain uses TRBV6-1 and TRBJ2-1; a weak D match, TRBD2 (6 bases). This CDR3 has 12 amino acids. Trimming took off 2 bases at V and 9 bases at J, with 8 bases between the two ends. Germline loops: CDR1 MNHNS, CDR2 SASEGT. The CDR3: CASSEWEVEQFF. In DNA, the CDR3 is TGTGCCAGCAGTGAATGGGAGGTTGAGCAGTTCTTC.

The V call is TRBV19, the J call TRBJ1-6; TRBD1 matches at 9 bases. Trimming took 2 bases from V and 7 from J; bases not matched to a gene: 0. Germline V CDR1 and CDR2: LNHDA, SQIVND (reference sequence). CDR3 length: 14 residues. The CDR3 nucleotides read TGTGCCAGTAGTATAACAGGGGGCAATTCACCCCTCCACTTT. This sequence encodes CASSITGGNSPLHF. Filled out from reference TRBV19 and TRBJ1-6, the complete variable domain reads DGGITQSPKYLFRKEGQNVTLSCEQNLNHDAMYWYRQDPGQGLRLIYYSQIVNDFQKGDIAEGYSVSREKKESFPLTVTSAQKNPTAFYLCASSITGGNSPLHFGNGTRLTVT.